This record covers a single T cell receptor (beta chain). This entry is derived from a study of T cells expressing NK-cell markers. Study-level background: All TCR beta repertoires analysed originated from sorted CD3+CD56+NKG2C+, CD3+CD56+NKG2C- and CD3+CD56-NKG2C+ T cells. Out of eight donors sequenced, seven tested HCMV-seropositive and the remaining one seronegative.

Per germline, CDR1 SNHLY and CDR2 FYNNEI. The CDR3 loop spans 15 amino acids. Each CDR3 protein gets one entry in TCRdb, which reprocessed the 5' RACE reads and gives no DNA. The table for this sample gives under 200,000 distinct CDR3 sequences. The rearrangement links TRBV2 to TRBJ2-2; the TRBD2 assignment by TCRdb is unverifiable without DNA. Sample: blood T cells: a sorted CD56 or NKG2C T cell subset, CD4+ or CD8+ T cells, or bulk PBMC T cells (not recorded which). The TCR originated in a woman aged 18 to 69 in good health. The CDR3 reads CASSLGAGSTGELFF.